This passage covers 25 T cell receptor beta chains from one sample sequenced in a study of cytomegalovirus exposure and HLA in healthy donors. TCRdb keeps only in-frame clones here, not all; method: immunoSEQ multiplex PCR. The table has approximately 62,000 clones, approximately 90% seen once. Sequencing was performed on PBMCs. Receptors originate from a woman aged 18-29 years in good health and CMV-seronegative.

This clone was seen only a few times. V is TRBV29-1 and J is TRBJ2-6; tentatively, D is TRBD1 (6 bases). The CDR3 contains 18 residues. Germline V CDR1 and CDR2: SQVTM, ANQGSEA. The germline V and J ends were trimmed by 3 bases and 1 base, with 19 bases remaining between them. CDR3 residues: CSVEWLSGVGSGANVLTF. CDR3 DNA sequence: TGCAGCGTTGAGTGGCTGTCAGGGGTAGGGTCTGGGGCCAACGTCCTGACTTTC.

The J gene is TRBJ1-2, the V gene TRBV5-1; D might be TRBD1 (5 bases). The CDR3 length is 12 residues. The V end was cut by 4 bases, the J end by 5 bases, with 9 bases between. Germline V gene sequence: CDR1 SGHRS, CDR2 YFSETQ. CDR3 region: CASSPTGYGYTF. CDR3 DNA: TGCGCCAGCAGCCCTACAGGTTATGGCTACACCTTC.

The rearrangement uses TRBV11-3 and TRBJ2-3; D call uncertain. Germline CDR1 is SGHNT and CDR2 is YENEEA. Trimming removed 5 bases from V and 1 base from J, with 22 bases in between. This CDR3 comprises 18 residues. In DNA, the CDR3 is TGTGCCAGCAGCCATCAGCCCTCAACGGAAGGAGGCACAGATACGCAGTATTTT. Translation: CASSHQPSTEGGTDTQYF.

The rearrangement uses TRBV28 and TRBJ2-3; unclear D gene. The V and J ends lost 1 base and 6 bases respectively, with 11 bases between them. Germline V CDR1 and CDR2: MDHEN, SYDVKM. This CDR3 is built from 14 residues. The CDR3 DNA reads TGTGCCAGCAGTTTATTGTCTCTTGTCGATACGCAGTATTTT. Amino acid sequence: CASSLLSLVDTQYF.

The chain is built from TRBV21-1 and TRBJ2-1; the table names TRBD2, a call not compared with the DNA. TRBV21-1 is termed a pseudogene. The CDR3 length is 15 residues. The chain's CDR3 is CASSTVRISYNEQFF. The DNA for the CDR3 is TGTGCCAGCAGCACCGTTAGAATCTCCTACAATGAGCAGTTCTTC.

Concerning this clone: This specimen includes other DNA sequences encoding the same CDR3. This chain uses TRBV6-6 with TRBJ1-2; the match to TRBD1 covers 9 bases. This CDR3 spans 15 amino acids. The V gene end was trimmed by 0 bases and the J gene end by 2 bases; junction bases not matched to a gene: 1. Per germline, CDR1 MNHNY and CDR2 SVGAGI (reference sequence). DNA of the CDR3: TGTGCCAGCAGTTACTCCGGGACAGGGAACTATGGCTACACCTTC. It specifies CASSYSGTGNYGYTF.

V usage is TRBV5-1 and J usage is TRBJ2-5; a possible D gene is TRBD2 (5 bases). V was pared by 4 bases and J by 4 bases, with 17 bases between. Germline V gives CDR1 SGHRS, CDR2 YFSETQ. The CDR3 covers 15 residues. The CDR3: CASSLRPGRGETQYF. The CDR3 DNA sequence: TGCGCCAGCAGCCTCCGCCCGGGGAGAGGAGAGACCCAGTACTTC.

The CDR3 protein is CASSLSGLGEQFF. The CDR3 coding sequence is TGTGCCAGCAGCTTGAGCGGATTGGGCGAGCAGTTCTTC. J is TRBJ2-1 and V is TRBV13, with a possible D match to TRBD2 (5 bases). The ends were cut back, 3 bases at V and 10 bases at J, with 13 bases in the middle. The CDR3 covers 13 residues. CDR1 and CDR2 (germline): PRHDT, FYEKMQ (reference sequence).

CDR3 nucleotide sequence: TGCGCCAGCAGCCTCGGGTCGGCTAACTATGGCTACACCTTC. It encodes CASSLGSANYGYTF. This chain uses TRBV4-1 with TRBJ1-2; D is unresolved. This CDR3 comprises 14 residues. V lost 4 bases, J lost 0 bases, and 9 bases lay in between. The germline gives CDR1 MGHRA, CDR2 YSYEKL.

The chain combines TRBV27 with TRBJ1-4, with TRBD1 matching 10 bases. The CDR3 runs 16 residues. J was trimmed by 8 bases and V by 6 bases; bases with no gene match: 12. CDR1 is MNHEY, CDR2 SMNVEV, per germline (reference sequence). The CDR3 sequence is CASSHSSGTGEEKLFF. CDR3 bases: TGTGCCAGCAGCCACTCCTCCGGGACAGGGGAGGAAAAACTGTTTTTT.

In this sample, this clone turned up once. The chain carries TRBV6-5 and TRBJ2-1, with 8 bases fitting TRBD2. Germline V lookup: CDR1 MNHEY, CDR2 SVGAGI. V was clipped by 2 bases and J by 7 bases; unmatched bases: 1. The CDR3 consists of 13 residues. CDR3 bases: TGTGCCAGCAGTTACGCGGGAGGTAATGAGCAGTTCTTC. Amino acid sequence: CASSYAGGNEQFF.

The chain is built from TRBV6-6 and TRBJ2-7; D perhaps matches TRBD2 (6 bases). Germline CDR1 and CDR2: MNHNY and SVGAGI (reference sequence). This CDR3 contains 13 residues. V was shortened by 7 bases and J by 7 bases, with 17 bases between the two germline ends. The DNA of the CDR3 is TGTGCCAGCACCTCCCGGAGGGTTGAAGAGCAGTACTTC. Translated: CASTSRRVEEQYF.

This chain joins TRBV6-1 and TRBJ1-2, with 7 bases identical to TRBD1. The CDR3 totals 14 residues. Looked up from germline, CDR1 is MNHNS and CDR2 is SASEGT. The trim removed 1 base at V and 8 bases at J, leaving 7 bases unmatched. The CDR3 sequence is CASSEGTGSLGYTF. The CDR3 DNA reads as TGTGCCAGCAGTGAAGGGACAGGCTCGTTGGGCTACACCTTC.

The rearrangement uses TRBV11-3 and TRBJ2-1; weak D call: TRBD2 (5 bases). The CDR3 sequence is 18 residues long. Germline lookup yields CDR1 SGHNT and CDR2 YENEEA. Trimming removed 5 bases at V and 8 bases at J, with 28 bases between. This CDR3 is CASSPRTTRSGEIDEQFF. The CDR3 DNA sequence: TGTGCCAGCAGCCCGAGAACTACCAGAAGCGGAGAAATCGATGAGCAGTTCTTC. The full variable domain, completed using reference TRBV11-3 and TRBJ2-1, is EAGVVQSPRYKIIEKKQPVAFWCNPISGHNTLYWYLQNLGQGPELLIRYENEEAVDDSQLPKDRFSAERLKGVDSTLKIQPAELGDSAVYLCASSPRTTRSGEIDEQFFGPGTRLTVL.

The chain is built from TRBV7-2 and TRBJ2-6, with 7 bases identical to TRBD2. Looked up from germline, CDR1 is SGHTA and CDR2 is FQGNSA. The CDR3 loop spans 16 amino acids. V shed 8 bases, J shed 2 bases, and the junction held 9 bases outside the gene matches. CDR3 coding DNA: TGTGCCAGCCCCCGAGCGGGGTGGGCTGGGGCCAACGTCCTGACTTTC. This sequence encodes CASPRAGWAGANVLTF. The full variable domain, with the rest looked up from reference TRBV7-2 and TRBJ2-6, is GAGVSQSPSNKVTEKGKDVELRCDPISGHTALYWYRQSLGQGLEFLIYFQGNSAPDKSGLPSDRFSAERTGGSVSTLTIQRTQQEDSAVYLCASPRAGWAGANVLTFGAGSRLTVL.

This chain connects TRBV5-8 to TRBJ1-5; 7 positions match TRBD1. Trimming cost V 2 bases and J 5 bases; bases outside gene matches: 4. This CDR3 is 14 amino acids long. Germline CDR1 reads SGHTS; CDR2 reads YDEGEE. This CDR3 reads CASSFFQGDQPQHF. The CDR3 DNA reads as TGTGCCAGCAGCTTCTTCCAGGGGGATCAGCCCCAGCATTTT.

The chain carries TRBV28 and TRBJ2-7; TRBD1 might be the D (5 bases). Looked up from germline, CDR1 is MDHEN and CDR2 is SYDVKM. V was pared by 3 bases and J by 5 bases, with 11 bases between. This CDR3 is built from 13 residues. The DNA for the CDR3 is TGTGCCAGCAGTTTCGTCAGGGTAAACGAGCAGTACTTC. Residues: CASSFVRVNEQYF.

V is TRBV6-4 and J is TRBJ2-1; D gene uncertain. V was cut by 0 bases and J by 0 bases, with 9 bases left in between. Germline V CDR1 and CDR2: MRHNA, SNTAGT. This CDR3 region has 16 residues. The CDR3 bases are TGTGCCAGCAGTGACTCGGCAGCGAGCTCCTACAATGAGCAGTTCTTC. As protein: CASSDSAASSYNEQFF.

V is TRBV10-3 and J is TRBJ1-1, with 9 bases matching TRBD1. This CDR3 contains 12 residues. J lost 3 bases, V lost 10 bases, and 3 bases had no gene match. Germline loops: CDR1 ENHRY, CDR2 SYGVKD. The CDR3, as DNA: TGTGCCACCCGACAGGGGGACACTGAAGCTTTCTTT. This encodes CATRQGDTEAFF.

The chain recombines TRBV7-8 with TRBJ1-5; 7 positions match TRBD1. The ends lost 5 bases at V and 2 bases at J; junction bases unmatched: 15. The V gene's germline CDR1 is SGHVS and CDR2 FQNEAQ. The CDR3 loop spans 18 amino acids. DNA for the CDR3: TGTGCCAGCAGCCGCTGGGACAGCGGGTTGGGTGGCAATCAGCCCCAGCATTTT. Protein product: CASSRWDSGLGGNQPQHF. The complete variable domain, with remaining parts taken from reference TRBV7-8 and TRBJ1-5, reads GAGVSQSPRYKVAKRGQDVALRCDPISGHVSLFWYQQALGQGPEFLTYFQNEAQLDKSGLPSDRFFAERPEGSVSTLKIQRTQQEDSAVYLCASSRWDSGLGGNQPQHFGDGTRLSIL.

The chain has TRBV4-1 and TRBJ2-7, with 14 bases identical to TRBD2. Germline-derived CDR1 and CDR2 are MGHRA and YSYEKL. The CDR3 runs to 15 residues. V was clipped by 1 base and J by 9 bases; unmatched bases: 5. Here the CDR3 reads CASSQGLAGGPRQYF. CDR3 nucleotides: TGCGCCAGCAGCCAAGGACTAGCGGGAGGGCCCCGGCAGTACTTC.

The V gene is TRBV7-2, the J gene TRBJ2-7; D is uncertain. V lost 5 bases to trimming and J lost 7 bases, with 18 bases between them. Germline CDR1 is SGHTA and CDR2 is FQGNSA. The CDR3 has 14 amino acids. Here the CDR3 reads CASSPITSSREQYF. The CDR3 region has the DNA TGTGCCAGCAGCCCAATAACGTCGTCCAGGGAGCAGTACTTC.

The chain recombines TRBV21-1 with TRBJ2-7; TRBD2, the D gene given by the table, was not confirmed from the DNA. TRBV21-1 is deemed a pseudogene. CDR3 length: 13 residues. For the CDR3, the DNA is TGTGCCAGCAGCACAGGACCCTCGGGAGAGCAGTACTTC. As protein: CASSTGPSGEQYF.

The V gene is TRBV19, the J gene TRBJ2-1, with D possibly TRBD2 on 5 matching bases. Trimming left V 2 bases short and J 8 bases short, with 13 bases between. This CDR3 comprises 14 residues. Germline loops: CDR1 LNHDA, CDR2 SQIVND (reference sequence). CDR3 protein: CASSISPGLDEQFF. The CDR3, as DNA: TGTGCCAGTAGTATAAGTCCGGGGTTGGATGAGCAGTTCTTC.

The V call is TRBV6-1, the J call TRBJ2-5, with D tentatively TRBD2 (6 bases). This CDR3 has 12 amino acids. V was cut by 6 bases and J by 4 bases, with 9 bases left in between. Germline values: CDR1 MNHNS, CDR2 SASEGT. Here the CDR3 DNA reads TGTGCCAGCAGGGACGGGGGAGAGACCCAGTACTTC. Its protein product is CASRDGGETQYF.